This TCR beta chain emerged from a study of blood T cell repertoires in COVID-19. Overall study: COVID-19 samples collected from the United States, Italy and Spain covered acute and convalescent phases. The cDNA or gDNA used as material had been derived from T cells, B-cell-depleted T cells, or PBMCs.

Original analysis: Reference gene primer amplification yielded estimated nucleated cell counts. TCRdb's table, derived via immunoSEQ multiplex PCR, lists solely in-frame clones and lacks some. For V, J and clone size, that table is used; D and trimming come from the DNA. The sample shows about 81,000 clones, approximately 78% of them seen only once. The sample consisted of peripheral blood. The clonotype originates from a man aged 60 to 75 with acute or convalescent COVID-19.

CDR3 sequence reads: CASSQTGGTQPQHF. DNA of the CDR3: TGTGCCAGCAGCCAGACAGGGGGCACCCAGCCCCAGCATTTT. The V call is TRBV3-1 (or the pseudogene TRBV3-2), the J call TRBJ1-5; 10 bases agree with TRBD1. This CDR3 contains 14 residues. V dropped 3 bases and J dropped 7; count of bases not matched to a gene: 3. CDR1 is LGHDT, CDR2 YNNKEL, per germline (reference sequence).